Here is one T cell receptor beta chain with its context. Some clones are missing from TCRdb's copy, which holds only in-frame ones; the method was immunoSEQ multiplex PCR. The sample shows 60,000 to 85,000 clones, roughly nine tenths of them seen only once. V dropped 3 bases and J dropped 0 bases, with 9 bases sitting between them. Germline values: CDR1 GTSNPN, CDR2 SVGIG (reference sequence). The CDR3 runs 14 residues. The data stem from a study of blood T cell repertoires in COVID-19. About the study: T cells, B-cell-depleted T cells, or PBMCs supplied cDNA or gDNA.

Patients in Seattle were enrolled during active infection, then followed longitudinally. The sample taken for sequencing was peripheral blood. The chain links TRBV30 to TRBJ2-1; D is perhaps TRBD2 (6 bases). This TCR was recovered from a man aged 40-49 years with COVID-19, enrolled during active disease. This CDR3 is CAWSGGGSYNEQFF. CDR3 nucleotides: TGTGCCTGGAGCGGGGGTGGCTCCTACAATGAGCAGTTCTTC.